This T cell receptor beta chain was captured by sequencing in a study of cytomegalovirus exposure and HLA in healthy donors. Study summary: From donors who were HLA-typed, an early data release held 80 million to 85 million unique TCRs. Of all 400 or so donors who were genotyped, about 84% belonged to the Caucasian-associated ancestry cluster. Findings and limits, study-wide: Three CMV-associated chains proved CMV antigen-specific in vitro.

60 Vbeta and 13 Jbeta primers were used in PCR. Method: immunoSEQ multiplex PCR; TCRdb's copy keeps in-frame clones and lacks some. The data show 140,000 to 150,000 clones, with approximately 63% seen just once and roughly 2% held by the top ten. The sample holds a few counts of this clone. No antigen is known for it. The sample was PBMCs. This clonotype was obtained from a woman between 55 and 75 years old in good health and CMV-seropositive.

The CDR3 DNA reads as TGTGCCAGCACAAAGGACAGGGTTAACTATGGCTACACCTTC. Its translation: CASTKDRVNYGYTF. The rearrangement links TRBV2 to TRBJ1-2; 8 positions match TRBD1. Germline V gene lookup returns CDR1 SNHLY and CDR2 FYNNEI. Trimming cost V 7 bases and J 1 base; bases outside gene matches: 5. CDR3 size: 14 residues.